This T cell receptor beta chain appears in the sequencing data of a study of T cells after yellow fever vaccination. Deletions cut 5 bases from V and 1 base from J, with 9 bases between. The germline CDR1 and CDR2 sequences are SEHNR and FQNEAQ (reference sequence). This CDR3 contains 14 residues. This clonotype was observed a few times. Its antigen is currently unknown. MiXCR, run by TCRdb on the 5' RACE reads, gives a single entry per CDR3 protein. In the table there are some 300,000 distinct CDR3 sequences, about 8.3% of which are singletons. Study-level findings and limits: Weaker overall was a secondary response that nonetheless peaked faster, on day 5 versus 15. Clones from primary vaccination mostly reappeared after the booster (around 96% CD4, around 90% CD8).

Sequenced here: PBMCs, sampled more than 35 days after the first yellow fever vaccination. This clonotype was obtained from a man aged 18 to 30 who received the YFV17D yellow fever vaccine. The genes are TRBV7-9 and TRBJ2-1; D possibly matches TRBD1 or TRBD2 (5 bases each). In nucleotides, the CDR3 is TGTGCCAGCAGCCGGGACCGATCCTACAATGAGCAGTTCTTC. Its translation: CASSRDRSYNEQFF.